These T cell receptor beta chains were read from a single sample in a study of blood T cell repertoires in COVID-19. The repertoire was sequenced with immunoSEQ multiplex PCR; TCRdb's copy has only in-frame clones and lacks some. Here the sample spans fewer than 120,000 clones, roughly four fifths being singletons. Sequenced input: peripheral blood. The receptors stem from a woman aged 55-69 years with acute or convalescent COVID-19. Each CDR3 is given with its conserved first and last residue. D genes are given only for firm matches. Size values are once, few and many counts, or a class for expanded clones, and some rows have none.

D: NA
J: TRBJ1-2
V: TRBV5-4
size: NA
DNA: TGTGCCAGCAGCCCACCCGGGGGGGTCGGCTATGGCTACACCTTC
CDR3: CASSPPGGVGYGYTF

D: NA
J: TRBJ1-1
V: TRBV18
size: NA
DNA: TGTGCCAGCTCACCGGTTCGGGACTCTGAAGGTTTCTTT
CDR3: CASSPVRDSEGFF

D: NA
J: TRBJ2-6
V: TRBV6-2/TRBV6-3
size: NA
DNA: TGTGCCAGCAGTTACTCCCCCAACTCTGGGGCCAACGTCCTGACTTTC
CDR3: CASSYSPNSGANVLTF

D: TRBD2
J: TRBJ2-6
V: TRBV19
size: NA
DNA: TGTGCCAGTAGCACCCATGGGAGGGGCACCTCTGGGGCCAACGTCCTGACTTTC
CDR3: CASSTHGRGTSGANVLTF

D: NA
J: TRBJ1-5
V: TRBV2
size: few
DNA: TGTGCCAGCAGTGAATCCGGGAGTTATAGCAATCAGCCCCAGCATTTT
CDR3: CASSESGSYSNQPQHF

D: NA
J: TRBJ2-3
V: TRBV5-1
size: NA
DNA: TGCGCCAGCAGCCTGGACAACAGGCCCACAGATACGCAGTATTTT
CDR3: CASSLDNRPTDTQYF

D: NA
J: TRBJ2-7
V: TRBV21-1
size: NA
DNA: TGTGCCAGCAGCAAAGGGAAACAGGGTATTGGATCCTACGAGCAGTACTTC
CDR3: CASSKGKQGIGSYEQYF

D: TRBD1
J: TRBJ2-3
V: TRBV4-1
size: once
DNA: TGCGCCAGCAGCCGGACGGACAGGGTTTTCACAGATACGCAGTATTTT
CDR3: CASSRTDRVFTDTQYF

D: TRBD1
J: TRBJ2-7
V: TRBV10-3
size: NA
DNA: TGTGCCATCAGTGCCTGGACAGGGATGAAGGGCTACGAGCAGTACTTC
CDR3: CAISAWTGMKGYEQYF

D: NA
J: TRBJ2-7
V: TRBV29-1
size: NA
DNA: TGCAGCGTTGAGGAAGCGTGGGGCGGCGAGCAGTACTTC
CDR3: CSVEEAWGGEQYF

D: NA
J: TRBJ1-3
V: TRBV2
size: NA
DNA: TGTGCCAGCAGTAAGGACAGCTCTGGAAACACCATATATTTT
CDR3: CASSKDSSGNTIYF

D: TRBD1
J: TRBJ1-2
V: TRBV6-7
size: NA
DNA: TGTGCCAGCAGTTACCCGACAACGGGACAGGGGGCAGAGGATGGCTACACCTTC
CDR3: CASSYPTTGQGAEDGYTF

D: NA
J: TRBJ1-2
V: TRBV7-2
size: NA
DNA: TGTGCCAGCAGCCCTAGGACAGCCTATGGCTACACCTTC
CDR3: CASSPRTAYGYTF

D: TRBD1
J: TRBJ1-2
V: TRBV7-9
size: NA
DNA: TGTGCCAGCATAGGGGACAGCATCTACACCTTC
CDR3: CASIGDSIYTF

D: TRBD2
J: TRBJ2-1
V: TRBV30
size: NA
DNA: TGTGCCTGGAGTCGAGGGCTAGCGGGGGTCAATGAGCAGTTCTTC
CDR3: CAWSRGLAGVNEQFF

D: NA
J: TRBJ1-6
V: TRBV3-1/TRBV3-2
size: NA
DNA: TGTGCCAGCAGACCTCGGGTGGGTCGGTACGGTTGGGATTCACCCCTCCACTTT
CDR3: CASRPRVGRYGWDSPLHF

D: NA
J: TRBJ1-4
V: TRBV30
size: NA
DNA: TGTGCCTGGAGTCTGGGGGCTCCCCCACGGGAAAAACTGTTTTTT
CDR3: CAWSLGAPPREKLFF

D: NA
J: TRBJ1-4
V: TRBV24-1
size: NA
DNA: TGTGCCACCAGTGATGGTGGGACACCCGTTGAAAAACTGTTTTTT
CDR3: CATSDGGTPVEKLFF

D: TRBD2
J: TRBJ2-5
V: TRBV11-3
size: NA
DNA: TGTGCCAGCAGGGGGGGGAGCCAAGAGACCCAGTACTTC
CDR3: CASRGGSQETQYF

D: NA
J: TRBJ1-1
V: TRBV7-2
size: NA
DNA: TGTGCCAGCAGCTTACACCCCCGGACTGAAGCTTTCTTT
CDR3: CASSLHPRTEAFF

D: NA
J: TRBJ1-4
V: TRBV3-1/TRBV3-2
size: NA
DNA: TGTGCCAGCAGCCAGAGGCAGGGCCGGGAAAAACTGTTTTTT
CDR3: CASSQRQGREKLFF

D: NA
J: TRBJ2-2
V: TRBV7-2
size: once
DNA: TGTGCCAGCAGCCCTAGACAGGCGAACACCGGGGAGCTGTTTTTT
CDR3: CASSPRQANTGELFF

D: TRBD2
J: TRBJ2-1
V: TRBV18
size: few
DNA: TGTGCCAGCTCCCGACTAGCGGGGGACTACAATGAGCAGTTCTTC
CDR3: CASSRLAGDYNEQFF

D: TRBD1
J: TRBJ1-2
V: TRBV5-6
size: NA
DNA: TGTGCCAGCAGCTCCCGGGACAGCGGAAACTATGGCTACACCTTC
CDR3: CASSSRDSGNYGYTF

D: NA
J: TRBJ2-7
V: TRBV6-2/TRBV6-3
size: NA
DNA: TGTGCCAGCAGTCCCCTGGGCATTTCCTCCTACGAGCAGTACTTC
CDR3: CASSPLGISSYEQYF